A selection of T cell receptor beta chains follows, all from one sample in a study of control samples from healthy donors and cancer patients. Sequenced by immunoSEQ multiplex PCR; TCRdb stores in-frame clones only, minus some. The profile shows approximately 180,000 clones, around 94% of them singletons. Sequenced: blood. The origin of the receptors is a woman between 18 and 29 years old in good health. CDR3s include the opening cysteine and the closing phenylalanine or tryptophan. D genes are given only for firm matches. Rows may omit the clone size; those that give it use once, few, many or a size class.

clone_size: once
d_call: .
v_call: TRBV15
j_call: TRBJ1-4
cdr3_nt: TGTGCCACCAGCACCGGAGGGTCAACTAATGAAAAACTGTTTTTT
cdr3_aa: CATSTGGSTNEKLFF

clone_size: .
d_call: .
v_call: TRBV6-2/TRBV6-3
j_call: TRBJ1-5
cdr3_nt: TGTGCCAGCAGTTACGGGCTCCAGCCCCAGCATTTT
cdr3_aa: CASSYGLQPQHF

clone_size: .
d_call: .
v_call: TRBV11-2
j_call: TRBJ2-7
cdr3_nt: TGTGCCAGCAGCTTCGTCGGGGGAACCTACGAGCAGTACTTC
cdr3_aa: CASSFVGGTYEQYF

clone_size: .
d_call: .
v_call: TRBV4-2
j_call: TRBJ1-6
cdr3_nt: TGTGCCAGCAGCCAAACTGCCCCTCATTCACCCCTCCACTTT
cdr3_aa: CASSQTAPHSPLHF

clone_size: .
d_call: TRBD2
v_call: TRBV29-1
j_call: TRBJ2-3
cdr3_nt: TGCAGCGTTCCTGCCCGTAGCGGGAGGGATGGTTTCACTCGTACAGATACGCAGTATTTT
cdr3_aa: CSVPARSGRDGFTRTDTQYF

clone_size: .
d_call: .
v_call: TRBV7-8
j_call: TRBJ1-1
cdr3_nt: TGTGCCAGCAGCTTACGGTCTCCAAAAAGAAGTGAAGCTTTCTTT
cdr3_aa: CASSLRSPKRSEAFF

clone_size: .
d_call: TRBD2
v_call: TRBV2
j_call: TRBJ2-7
cdr3_nt: TGTGCCAGCAGTGAAAATGGACGGGAGGCCACCTACGAGCAGTACTTC
cdr3_aa: CASSENGREATYEQYF

clone_size: .
d_call: .
v_call: TRBV19
j_call: TRBJ2-6
cdr3_nt: TGTGCCAGTAGTATAGATGTTGGGCTCTCTGGGGCCAACGTCCTGACTTTC
cdr3_aa: CASSIDVGLSGANVLTF

clone_size: .
d_call: .
v_call: TRBV15
j_call: TRBJ2-7
cdr3_nt: TGTGCCACCAGCAGAGGGGGAGCGATCCTACGCGAGCAGTACTTC
cdr3_aa: CATSRGGAILREQYF

clone_size: .
d_call: TRBD1
v_call: TRBV11-2
j_call: TRBJ1-6
cdr3_nt: TGTGCCAGCAGCTTTGGACAGGGCGGGTATAATTCACCCCTCCACTTT
cdr3_aa: CASSFGQGGYNSPLHF

clone_size: .
d_call: TRBD1
v_call: TRBV7-9
j_call: TRBJ1-4
cdr3_nt: TGTGCCAGCAGCCCTGGGGAGGGGGCGTCTAATGAAAAACTGTTTTTT
cdr3_aa: CASSPGEGASNEKLFF

clone_size: .
d_call: TRBD1
v_call: TRBV28
j_call: TRBJ2-5
cdr3_nt: TGTGCCAGCACTTTAGGGGGCCTCCAAGAGACCCAGTACTTC
cdr3_aa: CASTLGGLQETQYF

clone_size: .
d_call: .
v_call: TRBV28
j_call: TRBJ1-1
cdr3_nt: TGTGCCAGCAGTTTATCTCCCTCGAACACTGAAGCTTTCTTT
cdr3_aa: CASSLSPSNTEAFF

clone_size: once
d_call: TRBD1
v_call: TRBV12-5
j_call: TRBJ1-4
cdr3_nt: TGTGCTAGTGGGCAGGGACAGGGGGCGCTTAATGAAAAACTGTTTTTT
cdr3_aa: CASGQGQGALNEKLFF

clone_size: .
d_call: .
v_call: TRBV9
j_call: TRBJ1-1
cdr3_nt: TGTGCCAGCAGCGTAAAGGGGAACACTGAAGCTTTCTTT
cdr3_aa: CASSVKGNTEAFF

clone_size: once
d_call: .
v_call: TRBV6-2/TRBV6-3
j_call: TRBJ2-3
cdr3_nt: TGTGCCAGCAGTTACACAGGGAGCTGGGATACGCAGTATTTT
cdr3_aa: CASSYTGSWDTQYF

clone_size: .
d_call: .
v_call: TRBV5-4
j_call: TRBJ1-2
cdr3_nt: TGTGCCAGCAGCCCCATCCCACTGCCAGGGGAGTATGGCTACACCTTC
cdr3_aa: CASSPIPLPGEYGYTF

clone_size: once
d_call: .
v_call: TRBV27
j_call: TRBJ1-5
cdr3_nt: TGTGCCAGCAGTTTAGGGGGGATAGGCAATCAGCCCCAGCATTTT
cdr3_aa: CASSLGGIGNQPQHF

clone_size: .
d_call: TRBD1
v_call: TRBV6-5
j_call: TRBJ2-7
cdr3_nt: TGTGCCAGCAGTCGGACCGGGACAGGGGAGAGTGAGTACTTC
cdr3_aa: CASSRTGTGESEYF

clone_size: .
d_call: TRBD1
v_call: TRBV7-2
j_call: TRBJ1-2
cdr3_nt: TGTGCCAGCAGCTTCTTCGACAGGGGAGATGGCTACACCTTC
cdr3_aa: CASSFFDRGDGYTF

clone_size: .
d_call: TRBD1
v_call: TRBV9
j_call: TRBJ2-2
cdr3_nt: TGTGCCAGCAGCGACAGGGGGAACACCGGGGAGCTGTTTTTT
cdr3_aa: CASSDRGNTGELFF

clone_size: .
d_call: .
v_call: TRBV7-9
j_call: TRBJ1-5
cdr3_nt: TGTGCCAGCAGCTTAGATACAACTCAGCCCCAGCATTTT
cdr3_aa: CASSLDTTQPQHF

clone_size: .
d_call: .
v_call: TRBV7-9
j_call: TRBJ1-6
cdr3_nt: TGTGCCAGCAGCCACTATAGGGGTGGTTCACCCCTCCACTTT
cdr3_aa: CASSHYRGGSPLHF

clone_size: .
d_call: .
v_call: TRBV7-8
j_call: TRBJ1-5
cdr3_nt: TGTGCCAGCAGCCCCTTCTGGGGCTCCAATCAGCCCCAGCATTTT
cdr3_aa: CASSPFWGSNQPQHF

clone_size: .
d_call: .
v_call: TRBV7-8
j_call: TRBJ1-2
cdr3_nt: TGTGCCAGCAGCCAACAGGGCGGCTATGGCTACACCTTC
cdr3_aa: CASSQQGGYGYTF

clone_size: .
d_call: TRBD1
v_call: TRBV6-5
j_call: TRBJ2-7
cdr3_nt: TGTGCCAGCACCAGAGGACAGGCGCCCTCCTACGAGCAGTACTTC
cdr3_aa: CASTRGQAPSYEQYF

clone_size: .
d_call: TRBD1
v_call: TRBV6-2/TRBV6-3
j_call: TRBJ1-6
cdr3_nt: TGTGCCAGCAGTTACGGGACAGGGCTTGGAGATTCACCCCTCCACTTT
cdr3_aa: CASSYGTGLGDSPLHF

clone_size: .
d_call: .
v_call: TRBV7-9
j_call: TRBJ2-5
cdr3_nt: TGTGCCAGCAGCTTGGGAGGGGCAGGGGGCGCAGAGACCCAGTACTTC
cdr3_aa: CASSLGGAGGAETQYF

clone_size: .
d_call: .
v_call: TRBV27
j_call: TRBJ1-5
cdr3_nt: TGTGCCAGCAGTCCGACCGCAAATCAGCCCCAGCATTTT
cdr3_aa: CASSPTANQPQHF

clone_size: .
d_call: TRBD1
v_call: TRBV7-2
j_call: TRBJ1-3
cdr3_nt: TGTGCCAGCAGCCCAAAAGGGGGCAGGTCTGGAAACACCATATATTTT
cdr3_aa: CASSPKGGRSGNTIYF

clone_size: once
d_call: .
v_call: TRBV13
j_call: TRBJ1-2
cdr3_nt: TGTGCCAGCAGCGGCCACAGGGAACCCACCTTC
cdr3_aa: CASSGHREPTF

clone_size: .
d_call: .
v_call: TRBV2
j_call: TRBJ2-2
cdr3_nt: TGTGCCAGCAGACAGAACGATGTGAACACCGGGGAGCTGTTTTTT
cdr3_aa: CASRQNDVNTGELFF